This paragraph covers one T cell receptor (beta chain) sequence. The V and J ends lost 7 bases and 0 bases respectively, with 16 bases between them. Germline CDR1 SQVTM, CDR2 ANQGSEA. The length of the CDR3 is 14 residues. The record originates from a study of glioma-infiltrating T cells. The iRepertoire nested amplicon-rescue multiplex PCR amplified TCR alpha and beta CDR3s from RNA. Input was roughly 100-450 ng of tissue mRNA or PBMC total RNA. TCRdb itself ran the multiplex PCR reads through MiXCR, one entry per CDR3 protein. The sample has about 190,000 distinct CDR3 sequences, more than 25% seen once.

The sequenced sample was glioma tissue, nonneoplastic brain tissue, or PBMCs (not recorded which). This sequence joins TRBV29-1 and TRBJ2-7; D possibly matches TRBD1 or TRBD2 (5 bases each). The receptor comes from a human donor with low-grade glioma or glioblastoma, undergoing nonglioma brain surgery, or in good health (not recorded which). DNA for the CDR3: TGCAGCGCTATGGGGGTCCCAAGCTCCTACGAGCAGTACTTC. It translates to CSAMGVPSSYEQYF.